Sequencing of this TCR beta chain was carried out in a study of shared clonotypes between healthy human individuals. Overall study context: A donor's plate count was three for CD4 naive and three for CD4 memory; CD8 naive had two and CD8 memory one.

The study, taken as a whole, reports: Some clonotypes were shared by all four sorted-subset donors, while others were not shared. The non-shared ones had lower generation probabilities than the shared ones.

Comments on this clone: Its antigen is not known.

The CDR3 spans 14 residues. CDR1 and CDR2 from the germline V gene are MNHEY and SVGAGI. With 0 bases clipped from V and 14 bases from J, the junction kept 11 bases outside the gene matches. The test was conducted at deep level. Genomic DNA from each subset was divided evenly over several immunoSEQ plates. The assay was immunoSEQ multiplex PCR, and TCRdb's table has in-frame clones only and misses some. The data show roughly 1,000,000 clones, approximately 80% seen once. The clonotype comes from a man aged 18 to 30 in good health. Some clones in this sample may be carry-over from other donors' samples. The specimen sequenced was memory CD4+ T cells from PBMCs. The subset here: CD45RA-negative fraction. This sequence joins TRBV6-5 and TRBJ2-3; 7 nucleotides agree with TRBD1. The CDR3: CASSYSGWDSVLYF. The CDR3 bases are TGTGCCAGCAGTTACTCGGGGTGGGACAGCGTCCTGTATTTT.